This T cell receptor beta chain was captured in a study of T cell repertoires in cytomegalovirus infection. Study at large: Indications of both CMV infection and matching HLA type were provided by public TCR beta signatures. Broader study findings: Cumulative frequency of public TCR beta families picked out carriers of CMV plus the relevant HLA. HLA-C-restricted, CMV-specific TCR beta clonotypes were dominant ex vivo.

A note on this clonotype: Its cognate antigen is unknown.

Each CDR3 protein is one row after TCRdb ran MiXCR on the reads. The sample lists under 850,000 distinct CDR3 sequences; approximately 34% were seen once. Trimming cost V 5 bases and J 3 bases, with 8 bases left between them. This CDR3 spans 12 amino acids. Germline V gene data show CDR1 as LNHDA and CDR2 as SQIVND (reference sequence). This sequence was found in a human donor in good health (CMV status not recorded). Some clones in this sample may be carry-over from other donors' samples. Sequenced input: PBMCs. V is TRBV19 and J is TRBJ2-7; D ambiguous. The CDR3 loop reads CASSSPFYEQYF. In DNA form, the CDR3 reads TGTGCCAGTAGTTCCCCATTCTACGAGCAGTACTTC.